Reported below is one TCR beta chain. PCR involved 60 Vbeta and 13 Jbeta primers. The data were produced by immunoSEQ multiplex PCR, yet TCRdb's version contains in-frame clones alone and is incomplete. Of around 120,000 clones listed, roughly 79% are singletons. This entry comes from a study of cytomegalovirus exposure and HLA in healthy donors. The material sequenced was PBMCs. The clonotype comes from a woman between 50 and 59 years old in good health and CMV-seronegative.

CDR3 residues: CASSLWGVSNTEAFF. CDR3 bases: TGTGCCAGCAGTTTATGGGGGGTTTCGAACACTGAAGCTTTCTTT. The chain has TRBV27 and TRBJ1-1; D possibly corresponds to TRBD1 (5 bases). Germline CDR1 MNHEY, CDR2 SMNVEV (reference sequence). CDR3 length equals 15 residues. V lost 1 base and J lost 1, with 10 bases in between.